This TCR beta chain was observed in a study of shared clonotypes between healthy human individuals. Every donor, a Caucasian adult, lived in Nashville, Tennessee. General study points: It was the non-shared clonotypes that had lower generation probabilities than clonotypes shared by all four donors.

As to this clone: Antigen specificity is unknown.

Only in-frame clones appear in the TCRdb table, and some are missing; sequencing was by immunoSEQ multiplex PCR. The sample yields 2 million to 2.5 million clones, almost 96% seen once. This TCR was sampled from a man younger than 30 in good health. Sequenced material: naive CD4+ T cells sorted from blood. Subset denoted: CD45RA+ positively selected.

CDR3 bases: TGTGCCAGCATTCCTTCTATAGCGGGAGGGCCCCATACGCAGTATTTT. Protein sequence: CASIPSIAGGPHTQYF. The chain recombines TRBV27 with TRBJ2-3; 11 positions agree with TRBD2. The CDR3 length is 16 residues. The junction had 13 bases not matched to a gene; V was cut back by 7 bases and J by 7 bases. Germline lookup yields CDR1 MNHEY and CDR2 SMNVEV (reference sequence).